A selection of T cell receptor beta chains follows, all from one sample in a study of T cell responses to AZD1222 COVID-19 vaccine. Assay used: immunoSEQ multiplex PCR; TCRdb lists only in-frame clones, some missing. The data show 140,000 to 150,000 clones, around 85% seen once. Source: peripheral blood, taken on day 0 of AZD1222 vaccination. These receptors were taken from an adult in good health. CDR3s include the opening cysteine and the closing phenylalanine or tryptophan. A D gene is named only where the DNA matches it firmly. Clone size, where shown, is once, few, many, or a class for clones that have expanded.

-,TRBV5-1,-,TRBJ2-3,CASSLGPVAGDTQYF,TGCGCCAGCAGCTTGGGGCCCGTGGCGGGAGATACGCAGTATTTT
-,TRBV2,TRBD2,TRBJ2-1,CASRTTSGVGEQFF,TGTGCCAGCAGAACGACTAGCGGGGTCGGTGAGCAGTTCTTC
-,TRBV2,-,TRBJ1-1,CASTLAVNTEAFF,TGTGCCAGCACTTTAGCAGTGAACACTGAAGCTTTCTTT
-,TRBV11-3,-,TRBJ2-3,CASSLGNLADTQYF,TGTGCCAGCAGCTTAGGCAACTTGGCAGATACGCAGTATTTT
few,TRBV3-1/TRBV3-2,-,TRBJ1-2,CASSQGQAQYGYTF,TGTGCCAGCAGCCAAGGACAGGCGCAATATGGCTACACCTTC
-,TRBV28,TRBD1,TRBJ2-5,CASSSYRGSQETQYF,TGTGCCAGCAGTTCATACAGGGGCAGCCAAGAGACCCAGTACTTC
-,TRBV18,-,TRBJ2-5,CASSPPWATRGQETQYF,TGTGCCAGCTCACCACCGTGGGCAACCCGGGGACAAGAGACCCAGTACTTC
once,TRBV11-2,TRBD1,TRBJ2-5,CASSAYPTGSGTQYF,TGTGCCAGCAGCGCCTACCCGACAGGGTCGGGGACCCAGTACTTC
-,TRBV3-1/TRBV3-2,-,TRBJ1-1,CASSQAGGPLNTEAFF,TGTGCCAGCAGCCAAGCCGGGGGGCCCTTGAACACTGAAGCTTTCTTT
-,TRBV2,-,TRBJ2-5,CAGSEYQETQYF,TGTGCCGGGTCAGAGTACCAAGAGACCCAGTACTTC
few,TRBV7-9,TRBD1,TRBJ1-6,CASSLDLDRGSPLHF,TGTGCCAGCAGCTTAGATCTGGACAGGGGCTCACCCCTCCACTTT
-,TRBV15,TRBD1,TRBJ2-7,CATSRGPGTGENEQYF,TGTGCCACCAGCAGAGGACCCGGGACAGGGGAAAACGAGCAGTACTTC
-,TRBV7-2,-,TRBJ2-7,CASTLGYRFQVEQYF,TGTGCCAGCACCTTAGGATACAGGTTTCAAGTCGAGCAGTACTTC
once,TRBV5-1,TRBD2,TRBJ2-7,CASSPRTSGSYEQYF,TGCGCCAGCAGCCCCCGGACTAGCGGATCCTACGAGCAGTACTTC
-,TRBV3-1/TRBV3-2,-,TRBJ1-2,CASSQDAYGYTF,TGTGCCAGCAGCCAAGACGCTTATGGCTACACCTTC
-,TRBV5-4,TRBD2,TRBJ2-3,CASSLGGLGADTQYF,TGTGCCAGCAGCTTGGGGGGACTAGGGGCAGATACGCAGTATTTT
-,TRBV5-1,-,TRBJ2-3,CAGPTLADTQYF,TGCGCCGGCCCCACCTTAGCGGATACGCAGTATTTT
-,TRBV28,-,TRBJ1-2,CASSLLGAGYGYTF,TGTGCCAGCAGTTTACTGGGGGCCGGCTATGGCTACACCTTC
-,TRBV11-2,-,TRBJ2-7,CASSLGGRGGDEQYF,TGTGCCAGCAGCTTAGGGGGCAGGGGGGGGGACGAGCAGTACTTC
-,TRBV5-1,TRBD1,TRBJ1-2,CASSSGTEVYGYTF,TGCGCCAGCAGCTCCGGGACAGAGGTCTATGGCTACACCTTC
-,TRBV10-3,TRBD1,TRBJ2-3,CAISEPDRGRDTQYF,TGTGCCATCAGTGAGCCGGACAGGGGGCGAGATACGCAGTATTTT
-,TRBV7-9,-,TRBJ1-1,CASSQHGPMNTEAFF,TGTGCCAGCAGCCAACACGGGCCGATGAACACTGAAGCTTTCTTT
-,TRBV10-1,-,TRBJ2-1,CASSESWPSPTNEQFF,TGCGCCAGCAGTGAGTCCTGGCCTAGCCCGACCAATGAGCAGTTCTTC
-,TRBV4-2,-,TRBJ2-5,CASSQDPEETQYF,TGTGCCAGCAGCCAAGACCCAGAAGAGACCCAGTACTTC
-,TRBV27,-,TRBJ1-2,CASSLSFGFGHHTF,TGTGCCAGCAGTTTATCGTTCGGTTTTGGGCATCACACCTTC
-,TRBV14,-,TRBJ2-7,CASSLTSYEQYF,TGTGCCAGCAGCCTCACCTCCTACGAGCAGTACTTC
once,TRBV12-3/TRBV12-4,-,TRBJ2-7,CASKPDSSYEQYF,TGTGCCAGCAAACCTGACAGCTCCTACGAGCAGTACTTC
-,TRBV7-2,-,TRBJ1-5,CASSLDYSYQPQHF,TGTGCCAGCAGCTTAGATTACAGTTATCAGCCCCAGCATTTT
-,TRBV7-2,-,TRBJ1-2,CASSLVGSTDGYTF,TGTGCCAGCAGCTTAGTTGGGTCGACAGATGGCTACACCTTC
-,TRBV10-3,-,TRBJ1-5,CAIKFKGDRDQPQHF,TGTGCCATCAAATTCAAAGGGGATAGGGATCAGCCCCAGCATTTT
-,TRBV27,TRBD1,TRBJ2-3,CASSPSQGQKSDTQYF,TGTGCCAGCAGTCCAAGCCAGGGACAGAAGTCAGATACGCAGTATTTT
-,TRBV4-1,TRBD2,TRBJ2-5,CASSQVTSGGSGQETQYF,TGCGCCAGCAGCCAAGTTACGAGTGGCGGGAGTGGGCAAGAGACCCAGTACTTC
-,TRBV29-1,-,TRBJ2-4,CSVEETGIAKNIQYF,TGCAGCGTTGAAGAAACCGGGATAGCCAAAAACATTCAGTACTTC
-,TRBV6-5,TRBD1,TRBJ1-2,CASSRQGAWDGYTF,TGTGCCAGCAGCCGACAGGGGGCTTGGGATGGCTACACCTTC
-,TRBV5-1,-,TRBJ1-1,CASIELVGKQKNTEAFF,TGCGCCAGCATTGAATTGGTTGGTAAGCAGAAGAACACTGAAGCTTTCTTT
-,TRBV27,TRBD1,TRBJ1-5,CASSFGQGNQPQHF,TGTGCCAGCAGTTTCGGACAGGGCAATCAGCCCCAGCATTTT
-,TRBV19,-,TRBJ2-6,CASYPNYGASGANVLTF,TGTGCCAGTTACCCCAATTATGGAGCCTCTGGGGCCAACGTCCTGACTTTC
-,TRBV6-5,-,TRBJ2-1,CASSYSSEQFF,TGTGCCAGCAGTTACTCGAGCGAGCAGTTCTTC
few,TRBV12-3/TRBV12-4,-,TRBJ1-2,CASSRLRDGYTF,TGTGCCAGCAGCCGACTTAGGGATGGCTACACCTTC
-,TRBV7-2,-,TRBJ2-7,CASSGGGSTEQYF,TGTGCCAGCAGCGGAGGGGGGAGCACCGAGCAGTACTTC